This T cell receptor beta chain was sequenced in a study of blood T cells in healthy people across ages. Alongside a J-beta primer mix, a sample-barcoded 5' primer served in a second PCR lasting roughly 7 to 11 cycles. Each sample yielded at least 2.5 million CDR3-containing paired-end reads. Each CDR3 protein gets one entry after TCRdb re-called the 5' RACE reads with MiXCR. The sample has around 1.7 million distinct CDR3 sequences; roughly 27% are singletons. Germline-derived CDR1 and CDR2 are DFQATT and SNEGSKA (reference sequence). The CDR3 sequence is 15 residues long. The chain recombines TRBV20-1 with TRBJ2-1; 10 bases are a match to TRBD2. The end of the DNA is better explained by TRBJ2-7, so the J call may be wrong. The sample was blood. The sequence derives from a woman aged 30 to 39 in good health. CDR3: CSARDGASGSHEQYF. CDR3 coding DNA: TGCAGTGCTAGAGATGGGGCTAGCGGGAGTCATGAGCAGTACTTC.